This TCR beta chain was captured in a study of blood T cell repertoires in COVID-19. About the study: PBMCs, B-cell-depleted T cells, or T cells provided the cDNA or gDNA that made up the material.

Germline assignment: CDR1 MNHEY and CDR2 SVGAGI. V dropped 0 bases and J dropped 2; count of bases not matched to a gene: 3. The CDR3 spans 16 residues. In terms of age and location, participants ranged from about 18 to 89 years and lived in about 25 US areas. Each recovered donor of Cohort 3 presented with two negative PCRs, clearance, or symptom resolution. Assay used: immunoSEQ multiplex PCR; TCRdb lists only in-frame clones, some missing. This table has roughly 500,000 clones, roughly 90% appearing once. Source material: PBMCs or T cells enriched from blood (not recorded which). This sequence was found in a woman in her thirties or forties who had recovered from COVID-19. The genes are TRBV6-5 and TRBJ2-1; TRBD1 agrees at 8 bases. CDR3 coding DNA: TGTGCCAGCAGTTACTCCGGACAGGGTACCTACAATGAGCAGTTCTTC. Protein product: CASSYSGQGTYNEQFF.